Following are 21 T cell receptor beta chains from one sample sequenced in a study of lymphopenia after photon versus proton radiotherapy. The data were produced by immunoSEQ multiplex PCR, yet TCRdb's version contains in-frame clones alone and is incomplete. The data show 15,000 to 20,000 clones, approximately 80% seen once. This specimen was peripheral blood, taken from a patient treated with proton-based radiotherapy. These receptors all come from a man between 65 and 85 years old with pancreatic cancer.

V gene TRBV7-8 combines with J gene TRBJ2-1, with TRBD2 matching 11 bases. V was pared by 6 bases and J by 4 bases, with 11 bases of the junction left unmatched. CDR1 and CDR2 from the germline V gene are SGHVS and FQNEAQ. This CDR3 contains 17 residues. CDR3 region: CASSPSLLAGGYNEQFF. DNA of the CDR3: TGTGCCAGCAGTCCTTCACTCCTAGCGGGGGGATACAATGAGCAGTTCTTC.

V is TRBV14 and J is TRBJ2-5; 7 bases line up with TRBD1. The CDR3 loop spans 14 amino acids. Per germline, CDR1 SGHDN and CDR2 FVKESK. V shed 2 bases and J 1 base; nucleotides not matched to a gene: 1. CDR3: CASSQNRGQETQYF. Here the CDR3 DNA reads TGTGCCAGCAGCCAAAACAGGGGCCAAGAGACCCAGTACTTC. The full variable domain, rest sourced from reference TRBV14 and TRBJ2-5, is EAGVTQFPSHSVIEKGQTVTLRCDPISGHDNLYWYRRVMGKEIKFLLHFVKESKQDESGMPNNRFLAERTGGTYSTLKVQPAELEDSGVYFCASSQNRGQETQYFGPGTRLLVL.

The CDR3 bases are TGTGCCAGCAGCCCTATAGAGAACACAGATACGCAGTATTTT. It yields the protein CASSPIENTDTQYF. This chain links TRBV27 with TRBJ2-3, with D unresolved. Trimming shortened V by 6 bases and J by 2 bases, and 12 bases separated the two germline ends. In germline, CDR1 is MNHEY, CDR2 SMNVEV (reference sequence). The CDR3 contains 14 residues.

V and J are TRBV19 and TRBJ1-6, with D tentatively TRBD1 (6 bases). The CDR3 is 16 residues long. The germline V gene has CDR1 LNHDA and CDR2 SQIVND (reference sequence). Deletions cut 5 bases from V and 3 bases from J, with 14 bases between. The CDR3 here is CASSVNPTGYNSPLHF. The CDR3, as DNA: TGTGCCAGTAGTGTGAACCCGACAGGCTATAATTCACCCCTCCACTTT.

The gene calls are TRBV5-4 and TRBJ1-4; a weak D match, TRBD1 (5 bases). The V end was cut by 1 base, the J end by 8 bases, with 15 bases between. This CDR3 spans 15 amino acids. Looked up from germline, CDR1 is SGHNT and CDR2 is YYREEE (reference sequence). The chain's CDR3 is CASSLNGGTGEKLFF. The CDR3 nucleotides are TGTGCCAGCAGCTTGAATGGGGGGACTGGAGAAAAACTGTTTTTT.

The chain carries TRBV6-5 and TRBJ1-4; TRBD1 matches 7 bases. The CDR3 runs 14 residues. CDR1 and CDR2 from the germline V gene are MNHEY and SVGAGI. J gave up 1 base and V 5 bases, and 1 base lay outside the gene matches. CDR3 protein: CASSHRGTNEKLFF. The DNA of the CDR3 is TGTGCCAGCAGTCACAGGGGAACTAATGAAAAACTGTTTTTT.

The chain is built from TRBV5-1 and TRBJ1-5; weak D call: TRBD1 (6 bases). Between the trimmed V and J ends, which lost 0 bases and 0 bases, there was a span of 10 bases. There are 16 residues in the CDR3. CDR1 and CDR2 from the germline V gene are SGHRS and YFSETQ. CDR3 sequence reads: CASSLGGGNSNQPQHF. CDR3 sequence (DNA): TGCGCCAGCAGCTTGGGCGGGGGCAATAGCAATCAGCCCCAGCATTTT.

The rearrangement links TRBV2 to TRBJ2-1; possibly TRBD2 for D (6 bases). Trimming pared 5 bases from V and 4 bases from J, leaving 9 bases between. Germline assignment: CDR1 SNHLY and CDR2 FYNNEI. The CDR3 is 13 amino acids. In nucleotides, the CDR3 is TGTGCCAGCAGTAGCGGGCAGTACAATGAGCAGTTCTTC. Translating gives CASSSGQYNEQFF.

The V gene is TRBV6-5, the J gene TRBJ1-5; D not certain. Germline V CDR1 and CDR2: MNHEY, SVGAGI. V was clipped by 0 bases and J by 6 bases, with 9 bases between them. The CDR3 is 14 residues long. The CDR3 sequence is CASSYSRLGQPQHF. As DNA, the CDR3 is TGTGCCAGCAGTTACTCAAGGTTAGGTCAGCCCCAGCATTTT.

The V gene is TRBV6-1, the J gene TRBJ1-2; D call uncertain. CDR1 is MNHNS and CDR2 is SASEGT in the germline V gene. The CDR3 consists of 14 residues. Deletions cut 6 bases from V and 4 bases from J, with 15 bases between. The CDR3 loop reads CASRATESSYGYTF. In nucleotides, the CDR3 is TGTGCCAGCAGGGCGACGGAAAGCTCCTATGGCTACACCTTC.

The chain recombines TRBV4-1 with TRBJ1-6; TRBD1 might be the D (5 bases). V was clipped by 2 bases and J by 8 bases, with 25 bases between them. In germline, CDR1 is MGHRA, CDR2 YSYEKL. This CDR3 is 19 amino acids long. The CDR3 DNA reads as TGCGCCAGCAGCCAACGGGCGTCGCGGGGCGCAGGAAGTTATTCACCCCTCCACTTT. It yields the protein CASSQRASRGAGSYSPLHF.

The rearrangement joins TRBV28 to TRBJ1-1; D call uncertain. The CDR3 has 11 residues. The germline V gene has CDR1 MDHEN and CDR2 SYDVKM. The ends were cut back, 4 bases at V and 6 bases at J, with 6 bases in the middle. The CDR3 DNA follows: TGTGCCAGCAGTTCCGCATCTGAAGCTTTCTTT. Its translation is CASSSASEAFF.

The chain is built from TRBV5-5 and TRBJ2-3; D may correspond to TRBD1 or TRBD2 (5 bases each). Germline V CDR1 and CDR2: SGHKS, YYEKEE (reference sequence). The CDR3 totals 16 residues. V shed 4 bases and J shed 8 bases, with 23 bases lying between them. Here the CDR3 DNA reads TGTGCCAGCAGCCATTTTTCCGGGACCACGTATAGTACGCAGTATTTT. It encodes CASSHFSGTTYSTQYF.

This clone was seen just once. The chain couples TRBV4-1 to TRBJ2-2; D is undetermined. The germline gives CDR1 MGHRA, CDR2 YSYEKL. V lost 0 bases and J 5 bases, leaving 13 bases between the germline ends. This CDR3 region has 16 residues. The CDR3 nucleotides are TGCGCCAGCAGCCAAGAGGAAGGTTCGTGGACCGGGGAGCTGTTTTTT. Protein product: CASSQEEGSWTGELFF.

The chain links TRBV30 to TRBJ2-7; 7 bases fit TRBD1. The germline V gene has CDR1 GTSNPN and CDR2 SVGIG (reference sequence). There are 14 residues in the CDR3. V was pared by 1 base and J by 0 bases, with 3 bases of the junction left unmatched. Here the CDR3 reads CAWSEQGFSYEQYF. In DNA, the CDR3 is TGTGCCTGGAGTGAACAGGGGTTCTCCTACGAGCAGTACTTC.

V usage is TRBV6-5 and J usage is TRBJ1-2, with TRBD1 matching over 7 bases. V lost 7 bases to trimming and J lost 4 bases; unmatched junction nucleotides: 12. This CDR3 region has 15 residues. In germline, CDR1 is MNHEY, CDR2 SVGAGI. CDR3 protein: CASNRDSKGAYGYTF. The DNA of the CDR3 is TGTGCCAGCAATCGGGACTCTAAGGGGGCCTATGGCTACACCTTC.

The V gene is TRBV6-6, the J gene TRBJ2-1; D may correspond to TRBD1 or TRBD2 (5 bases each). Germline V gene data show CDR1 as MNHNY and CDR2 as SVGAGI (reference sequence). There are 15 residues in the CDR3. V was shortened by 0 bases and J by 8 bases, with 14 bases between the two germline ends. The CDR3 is CASSYSGVGVDEQFF. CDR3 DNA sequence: TGTGCCAGCAGTTACTCGGGAGTAGGGGTCGATGAGCAGTTCTTC.

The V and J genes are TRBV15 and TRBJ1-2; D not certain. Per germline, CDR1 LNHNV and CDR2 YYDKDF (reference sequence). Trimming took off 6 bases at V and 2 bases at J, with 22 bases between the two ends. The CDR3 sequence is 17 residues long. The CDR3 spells CATRDGGHTTTNYGYTF. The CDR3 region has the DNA TGTGCCACCAGAGACGGAGGGCATACGACTACAAACTATGGCTACACCTTC.

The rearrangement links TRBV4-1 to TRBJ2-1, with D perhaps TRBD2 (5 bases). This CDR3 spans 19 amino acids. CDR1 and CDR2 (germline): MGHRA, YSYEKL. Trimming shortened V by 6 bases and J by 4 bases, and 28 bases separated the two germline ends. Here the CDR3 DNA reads TGCGCCAGCAGACGCCTATGGGCGGGCGGATTAATATTTTACAATGAGCAGTTCTTC. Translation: CASRRLWAGGLIFYNEQFF.

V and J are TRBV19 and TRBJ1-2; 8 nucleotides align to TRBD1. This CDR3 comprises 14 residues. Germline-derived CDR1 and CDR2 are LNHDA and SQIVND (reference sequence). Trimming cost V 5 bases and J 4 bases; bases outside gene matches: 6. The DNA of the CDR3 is TGTGCCAGTAGTTCCCAGGGGGCGAGCTATGGCTACACCTTC. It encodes CASSSQGASYGYTF.

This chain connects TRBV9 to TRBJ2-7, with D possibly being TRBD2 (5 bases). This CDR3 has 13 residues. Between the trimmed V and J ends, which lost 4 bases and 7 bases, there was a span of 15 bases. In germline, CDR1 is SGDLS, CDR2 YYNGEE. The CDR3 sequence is CASSPQIGGEQYF. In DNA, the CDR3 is TGTGCCAGCAGCCCCCAGATAGGCGGGGAGCAGTACTTC.